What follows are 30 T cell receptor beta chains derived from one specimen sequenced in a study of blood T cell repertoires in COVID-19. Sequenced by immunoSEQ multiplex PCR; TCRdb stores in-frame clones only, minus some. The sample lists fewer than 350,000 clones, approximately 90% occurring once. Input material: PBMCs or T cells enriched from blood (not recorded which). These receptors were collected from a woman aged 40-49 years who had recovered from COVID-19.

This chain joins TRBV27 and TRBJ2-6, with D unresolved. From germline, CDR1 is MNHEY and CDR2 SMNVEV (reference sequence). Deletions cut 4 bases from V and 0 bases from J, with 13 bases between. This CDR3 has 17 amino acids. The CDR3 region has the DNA TGTGCCAGCAGTTCCCCCGGGTCCCCCTCTGGGGCCAACGTCCTGACTTTC. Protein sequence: CASSSPGSPSGANVLTF.

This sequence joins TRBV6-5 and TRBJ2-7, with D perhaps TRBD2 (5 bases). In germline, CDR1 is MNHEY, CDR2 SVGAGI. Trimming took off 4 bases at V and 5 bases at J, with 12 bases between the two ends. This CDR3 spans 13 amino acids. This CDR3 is CASSSRGSNEQYF. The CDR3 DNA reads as TGTGCCAGCAGTTCTAGAGGGAGCAACGAGCAGTACTTC.

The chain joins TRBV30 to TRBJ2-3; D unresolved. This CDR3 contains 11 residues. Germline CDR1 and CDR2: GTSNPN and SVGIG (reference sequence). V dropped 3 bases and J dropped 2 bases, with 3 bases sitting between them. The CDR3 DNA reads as TGTGCCTGGAGCTACACAGATACGCAGTATTTT. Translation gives CAWSYTDTQYF.

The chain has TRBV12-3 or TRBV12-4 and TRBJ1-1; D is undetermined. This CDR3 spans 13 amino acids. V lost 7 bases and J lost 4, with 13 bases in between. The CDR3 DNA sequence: TGTGCCAGCACCCTCAGCGGACCCACTGAAGCTTTCTTT. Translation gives CASTLSGPTEAFF.

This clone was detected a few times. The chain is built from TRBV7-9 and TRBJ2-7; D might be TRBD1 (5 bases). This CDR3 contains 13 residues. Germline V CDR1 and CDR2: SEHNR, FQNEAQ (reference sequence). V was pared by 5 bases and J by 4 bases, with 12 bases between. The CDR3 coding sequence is TGTGCCAGCAGCCCCTTAGGGGTATACGAGCAGTACTTC. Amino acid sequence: CASSPLGVYEQYF.

The CDR3 DNA is TGTGCCAGCAGCTACGAGACACCGTCGGGGAAACTGTTTTTT. The encoded protein is CASSYETPSGKLFF. The rearrangement uses TRBV11-1 and TRBJ1-4; D is undetermined. From germline, CDR1 is SGHAT and CDR2 FQDESV (reference sequence). CDR3 size: 14 residues. V shed 4 bases and J shed 11 bases, with 17 bases lying between them.

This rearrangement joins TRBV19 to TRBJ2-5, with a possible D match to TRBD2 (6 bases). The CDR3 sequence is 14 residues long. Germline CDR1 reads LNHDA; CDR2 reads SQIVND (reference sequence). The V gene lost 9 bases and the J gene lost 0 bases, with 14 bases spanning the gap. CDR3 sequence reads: CASLKREDQETQYF. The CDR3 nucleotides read TGTGCCAGCCTAAAAAGGGAGGACCAAGAGACCCAGTACTTC.

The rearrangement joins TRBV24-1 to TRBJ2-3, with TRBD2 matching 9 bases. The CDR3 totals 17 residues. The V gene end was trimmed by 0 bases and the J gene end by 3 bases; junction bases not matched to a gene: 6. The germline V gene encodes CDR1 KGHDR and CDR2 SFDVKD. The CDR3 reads CATSDLASGTVTDTQYF. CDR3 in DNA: TGTGCCACCAGTGATTTGGCTAGCGGGACGGTAACAGATACGCAGTATTTT.

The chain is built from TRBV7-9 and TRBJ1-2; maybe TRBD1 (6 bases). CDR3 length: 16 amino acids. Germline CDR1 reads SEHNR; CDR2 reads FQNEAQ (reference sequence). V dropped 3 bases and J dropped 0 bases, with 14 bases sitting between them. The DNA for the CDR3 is TGTGCCAGCAGCTTCTACACGACAGGCCCTAACTATGGCTACACCTTC. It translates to CASSFYTTGPNYGYTF.

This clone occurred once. The CDR3 sequence: CASSQRDQNEQFF. In nucleotides, the CDR3 is TGTGCCAGCAGCCAGCGGGATCAGAATGAGCAGTTCTTC. The chain joins TRBV3-1 (or the pseudogene TRBV3-2) to TRBJ2-1, with TRBD2 as a possible D gene (6 bases). Germline V lookup: CDR1 LGHDT, CDR2 YNNKEL (reference sequence). CDR3 length equals 13 residues. Trimming took off 3 bases at V and 7 bases at J, with 10 bases between the two ends.

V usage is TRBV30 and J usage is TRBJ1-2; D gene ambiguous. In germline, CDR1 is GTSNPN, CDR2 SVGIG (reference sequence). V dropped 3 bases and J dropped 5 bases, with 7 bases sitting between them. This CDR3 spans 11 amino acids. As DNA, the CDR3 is TGTGCCTGGAGGGCGGGATATGGCTACACCTTC. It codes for CAWRAGYGYTF.

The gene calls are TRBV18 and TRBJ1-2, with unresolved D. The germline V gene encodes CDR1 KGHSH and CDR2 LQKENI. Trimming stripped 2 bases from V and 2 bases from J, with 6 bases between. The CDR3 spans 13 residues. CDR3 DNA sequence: TGTGCCAGCTCACCAGACACCAACTATGGCTACACCTTC. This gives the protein CASSPDTNYGYTF.

CDR3 residues: CSARQEVPDTQYF. DNA for the CDR3: TGCAGCGCCAGACAGGAGGTACCAGATACGCAGTATTTT. The chain is built from TRBV29-1 and TRBJ2-3; D possibly corresponds to TRBD1 (6 bases). The CDR3 spans 13 residues. Germline values: CDR1 SQVTM, CDR2 ANQGSEA. The V end lost 7 bases, the J end lost 4 bases, and 15 bases lay between the germline ends.

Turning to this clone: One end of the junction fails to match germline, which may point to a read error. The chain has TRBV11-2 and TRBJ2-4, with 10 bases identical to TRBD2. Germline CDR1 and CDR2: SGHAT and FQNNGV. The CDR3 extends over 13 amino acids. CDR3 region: CASSSPTSGAHSF. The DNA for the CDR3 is TGTGCCAGCAGCTCCCCTACTAGCGGGGCCCATTCCTTC.

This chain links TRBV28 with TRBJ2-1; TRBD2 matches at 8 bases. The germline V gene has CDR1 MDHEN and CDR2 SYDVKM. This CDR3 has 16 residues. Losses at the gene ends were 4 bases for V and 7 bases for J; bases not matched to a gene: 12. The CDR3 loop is CASSSPFAGGGNEQFF. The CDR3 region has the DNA TGTGCCAGCAGTTCCCCCTTTGCGGGAGGCGGGAATGAGCAGTTCTTC.

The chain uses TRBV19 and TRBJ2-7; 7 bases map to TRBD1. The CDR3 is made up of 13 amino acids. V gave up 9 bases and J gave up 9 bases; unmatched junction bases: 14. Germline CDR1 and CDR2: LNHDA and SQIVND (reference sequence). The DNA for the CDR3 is TGTGCCAGCCGGGACAGCTTTCTGGGGGCGCAGTACTTC. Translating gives CASRDSFLGAQYF. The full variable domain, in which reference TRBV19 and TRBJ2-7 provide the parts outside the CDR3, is DGGITQSPKYLFRKEGQNVTLSCEQNLNHDAMYWYRQDPGQGLRLIYYSQIVNDFQKGDIAEGYSVSREKKESFPLTVTSAQKNPTAFYLCASRDSFLGAQYFGPGTRLTVT.

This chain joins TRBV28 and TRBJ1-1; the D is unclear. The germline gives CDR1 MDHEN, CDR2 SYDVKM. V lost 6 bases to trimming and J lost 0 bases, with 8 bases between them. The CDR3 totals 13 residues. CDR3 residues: CASSRRLNTEAFF. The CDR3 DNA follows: TGTGCCAGCAGCCGCAGATTGAACACTGAAGCTTTCTTT.

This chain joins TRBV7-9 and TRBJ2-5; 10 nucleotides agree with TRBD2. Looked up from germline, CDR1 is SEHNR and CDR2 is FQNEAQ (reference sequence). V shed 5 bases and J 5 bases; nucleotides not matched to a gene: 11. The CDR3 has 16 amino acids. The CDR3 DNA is TGTGCCAGCAGCACGAGCTATCTAGCGGGAGTGGAGACCCAGTACTTC. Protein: CASSTSYLAGVETQYF.

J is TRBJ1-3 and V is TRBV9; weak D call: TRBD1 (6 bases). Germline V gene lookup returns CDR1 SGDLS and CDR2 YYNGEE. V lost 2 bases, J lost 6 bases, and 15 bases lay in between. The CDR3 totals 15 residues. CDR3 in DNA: TGTGCCAGCAGCGTTGGGGCAGGGGAATTAAACACCATATATTTT. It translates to CASSVGAGELNTIYF.

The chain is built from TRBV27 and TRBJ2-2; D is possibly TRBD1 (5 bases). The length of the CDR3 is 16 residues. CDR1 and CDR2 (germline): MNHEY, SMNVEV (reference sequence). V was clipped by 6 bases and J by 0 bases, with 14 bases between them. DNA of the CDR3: TGTGCCAGCAGGCTGATCGGACATTCGAACACCGGGGAGCTGTTTTTT. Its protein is CASRLIGHSNTGELFF.

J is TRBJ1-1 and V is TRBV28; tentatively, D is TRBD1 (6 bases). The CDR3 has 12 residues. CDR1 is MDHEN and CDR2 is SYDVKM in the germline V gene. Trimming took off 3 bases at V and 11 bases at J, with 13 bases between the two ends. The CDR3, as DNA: TGTGCCAGCAGTTTGGGGCACAGGGTCGCTTTCTTT. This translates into CASSLGHRVAFF.

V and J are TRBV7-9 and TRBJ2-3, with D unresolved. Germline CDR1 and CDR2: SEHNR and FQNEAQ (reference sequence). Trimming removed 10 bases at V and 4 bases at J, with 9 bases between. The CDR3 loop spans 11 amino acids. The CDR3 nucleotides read TGTGCCACTGGGCACTCAGATACGCAGTATTTT. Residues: CATGHSDTQYF.

CDR3 DNA sequence: TGTGCCAGTAGTATGGGGCGGGACCTAGCCTACGAGCAGTACTTC. This codes for CASSMGRDLAYEQYF. This chain connects TRBV19 to TRBJ2-7, with D tentatively TRBD2 (6 bases). In germline, CDR1 is LNHDA, CDR2 SQIVND (reference sequence). Between the trimmed V and J ends, which lost 3 bases and 2 bases, there was a span of 14 bases. The CDR3 totals 15 residues.

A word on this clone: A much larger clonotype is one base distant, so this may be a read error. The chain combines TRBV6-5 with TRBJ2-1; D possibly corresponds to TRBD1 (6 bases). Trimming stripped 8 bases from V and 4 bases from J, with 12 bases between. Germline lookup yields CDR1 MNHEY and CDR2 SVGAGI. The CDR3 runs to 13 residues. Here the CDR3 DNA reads TGTGCCAGCTGCTTACAGGGATACAATGAGCAGTTCTTC. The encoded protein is CASCLQGYNEQFF.

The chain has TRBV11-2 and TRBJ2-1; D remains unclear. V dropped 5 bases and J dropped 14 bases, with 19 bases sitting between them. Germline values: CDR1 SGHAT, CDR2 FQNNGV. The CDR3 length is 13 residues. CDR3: CASSAYNGYAEFF. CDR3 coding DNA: TGTGCCAGCAGCGCGTACAACGGGTATGCGGAGTTCTTC.

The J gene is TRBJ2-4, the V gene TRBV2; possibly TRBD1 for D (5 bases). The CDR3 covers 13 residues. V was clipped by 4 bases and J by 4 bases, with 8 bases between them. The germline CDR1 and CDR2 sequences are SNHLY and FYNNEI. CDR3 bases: TGTGCCAGCAGTGGCCGGACAAAAAACATTCAGTACTTC. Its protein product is CASSGRTKNIQYF.

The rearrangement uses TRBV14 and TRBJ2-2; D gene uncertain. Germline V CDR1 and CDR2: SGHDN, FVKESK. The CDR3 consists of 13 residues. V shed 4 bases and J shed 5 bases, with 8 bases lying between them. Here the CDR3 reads CASSLLRTGELFF. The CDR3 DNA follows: TGTGCCAGCAGCCTTCTCCGGACCGGGGAGCTGTTTTTT. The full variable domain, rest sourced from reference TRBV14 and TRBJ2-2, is EAGVTQFPSHSVIEKGQTVTLRCDPISGHDNLYWYRRVMGKEIKFLLHFVKESKQDESGMPNNRFLAERTGGTYSTLKVQPAELEDSGVYFCASSLLRTGELFFGEGSRLTVL.

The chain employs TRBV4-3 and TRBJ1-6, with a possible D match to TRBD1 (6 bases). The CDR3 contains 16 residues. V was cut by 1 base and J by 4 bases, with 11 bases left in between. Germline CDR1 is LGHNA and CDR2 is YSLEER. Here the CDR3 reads CASSQGDTGYNSPLHF. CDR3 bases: TGCGCCAGCAGCCAAGGCGATACAGGGTATAATTCACCCCTCCACTTT.

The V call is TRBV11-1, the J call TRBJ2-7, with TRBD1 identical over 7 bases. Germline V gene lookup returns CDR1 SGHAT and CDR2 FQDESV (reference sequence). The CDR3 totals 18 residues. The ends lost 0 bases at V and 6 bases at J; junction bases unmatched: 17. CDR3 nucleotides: TGTGCCAGCAGCTTAGCAGGGGGCGGCTGGCCCCCAGCCGGCGAGCAGTACTTC. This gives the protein CASSLAGGGWPPAGEQYF.

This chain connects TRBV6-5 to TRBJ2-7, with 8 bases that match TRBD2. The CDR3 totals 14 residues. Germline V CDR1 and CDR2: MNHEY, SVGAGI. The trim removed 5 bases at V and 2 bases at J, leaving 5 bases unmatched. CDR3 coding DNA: TGTGCCAGCAGTCTGGGTAGCGGGGCCTACGAGCAGTACTTC. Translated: CASSLGSGAYEQYF.